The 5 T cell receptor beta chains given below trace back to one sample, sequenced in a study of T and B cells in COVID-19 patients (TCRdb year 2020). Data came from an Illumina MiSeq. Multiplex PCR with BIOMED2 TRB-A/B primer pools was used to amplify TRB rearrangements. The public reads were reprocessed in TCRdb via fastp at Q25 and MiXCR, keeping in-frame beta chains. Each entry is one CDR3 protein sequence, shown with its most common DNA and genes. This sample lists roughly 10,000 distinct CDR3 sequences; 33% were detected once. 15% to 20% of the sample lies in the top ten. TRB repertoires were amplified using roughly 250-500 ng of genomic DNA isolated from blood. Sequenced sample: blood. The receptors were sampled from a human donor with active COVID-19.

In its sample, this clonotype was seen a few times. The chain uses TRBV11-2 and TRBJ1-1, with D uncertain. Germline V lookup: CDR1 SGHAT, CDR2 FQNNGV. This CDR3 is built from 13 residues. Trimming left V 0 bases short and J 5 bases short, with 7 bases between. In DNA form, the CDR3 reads TGTGCCAGCAGCTTAGATCGAGGTACTGAAGCTTTCTTT. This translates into CASSLDRGTEAFF.

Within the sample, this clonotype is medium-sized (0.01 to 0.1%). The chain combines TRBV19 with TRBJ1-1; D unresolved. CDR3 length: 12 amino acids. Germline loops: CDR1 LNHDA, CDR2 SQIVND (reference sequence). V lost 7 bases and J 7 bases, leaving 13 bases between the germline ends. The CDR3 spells CASTGGGGEAFF. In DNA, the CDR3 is TGTGCCAGTACCGGCGGAGGAGGTGAAGCTTTCTTT.

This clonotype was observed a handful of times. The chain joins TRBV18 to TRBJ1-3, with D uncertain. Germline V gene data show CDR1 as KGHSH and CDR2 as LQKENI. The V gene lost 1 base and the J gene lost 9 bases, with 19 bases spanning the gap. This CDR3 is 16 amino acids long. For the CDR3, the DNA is TGTGCCAGCTCACCACAGCTATTACAGTCGGAAGCCACCATATATTTT. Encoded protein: CASSPQLLQSEATIYF.

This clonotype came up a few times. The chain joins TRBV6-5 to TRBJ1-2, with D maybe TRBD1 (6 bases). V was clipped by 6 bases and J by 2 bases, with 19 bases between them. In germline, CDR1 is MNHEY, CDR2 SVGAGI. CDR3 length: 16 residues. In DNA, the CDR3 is TGTGCCAGCAGACCACTTACCAGGACAGCGAACTATGGCTACACCTTC. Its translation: CASRPLTRTANYGYTF.

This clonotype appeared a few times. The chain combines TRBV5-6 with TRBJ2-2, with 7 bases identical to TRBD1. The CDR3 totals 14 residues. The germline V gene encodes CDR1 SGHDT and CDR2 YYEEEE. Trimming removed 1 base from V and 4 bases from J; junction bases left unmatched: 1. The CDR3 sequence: CASSLPGGTGELFF. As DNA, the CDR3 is TGTGCCAGCAGCTTGCCAGGGGGCACCGGGGAGCTGTTTTTT.